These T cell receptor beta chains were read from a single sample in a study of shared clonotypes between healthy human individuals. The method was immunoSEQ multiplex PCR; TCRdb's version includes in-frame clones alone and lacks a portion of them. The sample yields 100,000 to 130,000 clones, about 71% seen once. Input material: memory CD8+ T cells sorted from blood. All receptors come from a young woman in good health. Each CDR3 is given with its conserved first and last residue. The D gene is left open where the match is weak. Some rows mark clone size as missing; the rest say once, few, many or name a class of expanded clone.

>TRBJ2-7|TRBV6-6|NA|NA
TGTGCCAGCACCGAGGGTGCGCACGAGCAGTACTTC
CASTEGAHEQYF
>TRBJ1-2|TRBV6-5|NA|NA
TGTGCCAGCAGTTACTCAAGGACAGCCTATGGCTACACCTTC
CASSYSRTAYGYTF
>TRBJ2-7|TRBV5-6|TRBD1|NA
TGTGCCAGCAGCTTGGCCGGGACAGTCTACGAGCAGTACTTC
CASSLAGTVYEQYF
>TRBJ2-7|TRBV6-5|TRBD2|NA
TGTGCCAGCAGCCCGGGACTAGGAGACGAGCAGTACTTC
CASSPGLGDEQYF
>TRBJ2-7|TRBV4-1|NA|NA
TGCGCCAGCAGCCAAGGTTCGCAGGGCTCCTACGAGCAGTACTTC
CASSQGSQGSYEQYF
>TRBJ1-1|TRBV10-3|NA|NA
TGTGCCATCAGCGATCAGAACACTGAAGCTTTCTTT
CAISDQNTEAFF
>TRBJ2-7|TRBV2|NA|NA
TGTGCCAGCAGTCCGGTCCTGTACGAGCAGTACTTC
CASSPVLYEQYF
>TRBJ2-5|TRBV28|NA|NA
TGTGCCAGCAGTCACCGACTAAGACCGCAAGAGACCCAGTACTTC
CASSHRLRPQETQYF
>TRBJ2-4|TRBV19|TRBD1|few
TGTGCCAGTACCACCGGGACAGGGAGTTGGGACATTCAGTACTTC
CASTTGTGSWDIQYF
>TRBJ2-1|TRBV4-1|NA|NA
TGCGCCAGCAGCCAAAGAAGGGACCCCTACAATGAGCAGTTCTTC
CASSQRRDPYNEQFF
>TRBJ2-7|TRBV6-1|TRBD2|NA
TGTGCCAGCAGTCGATGGGGGGGAATCTACGAGCAGTACTTC
CASSRWGGIYEQYF
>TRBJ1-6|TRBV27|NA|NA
TGTGCCAGCAGCCTACAGGGCCCTTATAATTCACCCCTCCACTTT
CASSLQGPYNSPLHF
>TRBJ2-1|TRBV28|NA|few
TGTGCCAGCAGTCCGCCGACCGACTCCTACAATGAGCAGTTCTTC
CASSPPTDSYNEQFF
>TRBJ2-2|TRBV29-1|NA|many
TGCAGCGTTGACAAGGAAAACACCGGGGAGCTGTTTTTT
CSVDKENTGELFF
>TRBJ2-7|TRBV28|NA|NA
TGTGCCAGCACCGGACTTGTCAGGAGCTCCTACGAGCAGTACTTC
CASTGLVRSSYEQYF
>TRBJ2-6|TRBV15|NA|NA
TGTGCCACCAGCAGAGATAGTGGAGGTGGGGCCAACGTCCTGACTTTC
CATSRDSGGGANVLTF
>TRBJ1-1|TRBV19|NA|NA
TGTGCCAGTAATCCGGGAGAGAACACTGAAGCTTTCTTT
CASNPGENTEAFF
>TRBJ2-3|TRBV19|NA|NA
TGTGCCAGTAGTATAAGTGGCGGGCAAGATACGCAGTATTTT
CASSISGGQDTQYF
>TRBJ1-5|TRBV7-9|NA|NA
TGTGCCACCAGTGATGCGACAGTGGGGAGCAATCAGCCCCAGCATTTT
CATSDATVGSNQPQHF
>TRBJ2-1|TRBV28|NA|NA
TGTGCCCTCATCCAGCCTCCAGCTTTCATACGCTCCTACAATGAGCAGTTCTTC
CALIQPPAFIRSYNEQFF
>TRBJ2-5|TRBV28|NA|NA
TGTGCCAGCCTGGACCCTCAAGAGACCCAGTACTTC
CASLDPQETQYF
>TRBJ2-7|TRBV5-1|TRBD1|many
TGCGCCAGCAGCTCGGATGCAGGGGGCTCCTACGAGCAGTACTTC
CASSSDAGGSYEQYF
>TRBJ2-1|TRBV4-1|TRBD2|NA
TGCGCCAGCAGCCAAGATCTGTTCGGACTAGCGGCCCGGAGCTCCTACAATGAGCAGTTCTTC
CASSQDLFGLAARSSYNEQFF
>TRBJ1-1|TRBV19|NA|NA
TGTGCCAGTAGCCGTATATTACAGCTCATGAACACTGAAGCTTTCTTT
CASSRILQLMNTEAFF
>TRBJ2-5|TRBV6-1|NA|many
TGTGCCAGCAGTGAAGCCGAACAGGGCGGGGAGACCCAGTACTTC
CASSEAEQGGETQYF
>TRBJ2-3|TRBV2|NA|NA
TGTGCCAGCACCGCAAGGGAGACAGATACGCAGTATTTT
CASTARETDTQYF
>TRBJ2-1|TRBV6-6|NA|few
TGTGCCAGCAGCCTTAACTCCCCTAGCTTCGGTGAGCAGTTCTTC
CASSLNSPSFGEQFF
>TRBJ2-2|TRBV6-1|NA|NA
TGTGCCAGCAGTGAAAGAGAGAACGGGGAGCTGTTTTTT
CASSERENGELFF
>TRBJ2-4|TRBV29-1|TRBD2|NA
TGCAGCGTTGAAATTGGGACTAGCGTAAACATTCAGTACTTC
CSVEIGTSVNIQYF
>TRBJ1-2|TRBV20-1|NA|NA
TGCTCCGTAGAGGACTATGGCTACACCTTC
CSVEDYGYTF
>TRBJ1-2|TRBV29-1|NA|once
TGCAGCGTTAACTATGGCTACACCTTC
CSVNYGYTF
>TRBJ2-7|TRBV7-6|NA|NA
TGTGCCAGCAGCCGTGACAGTTTCGAGCAGTACTTC
CASSRDSFEQYF
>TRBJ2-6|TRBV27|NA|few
TGTGCCAGCAGTATTGGGGAGAGGAACCCCCCTGGGGCCAACGTCCTGACTTTC
CASSIGERNPPGANVLTF
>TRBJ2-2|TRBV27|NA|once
TGTGCCAGCCAGAGGAGGAATGCCGGGGAGCTGTTTTTT
CASQRRNAGELFF
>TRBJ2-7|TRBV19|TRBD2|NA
TGTGCCAGTAGTCCGCGGGCTAGCGGGACCTACGAGCAGTACTTC
CASSPRASGTYEQYF
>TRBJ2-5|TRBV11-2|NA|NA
TGTGCCAGCACCCAGGGTAGCGCAGAGACCCAGTACTTC
CASTQGSAETQYF
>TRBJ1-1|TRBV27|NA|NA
TGTGCCAGCAGATCTGGGGGCGACACTGAAGCTTTCTTT
CASRSGGDTEAFF
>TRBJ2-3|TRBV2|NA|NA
TGTGCCAGCAGTGACTCCCCGGGGAGCACAGATACGCAGTATTTT
CASSDSPGSTDTQYF
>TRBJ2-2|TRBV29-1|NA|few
TGCAGCGCAAGAGAGGTTCCGGACACCGGGGAGCTGTTTTTT
CSAREVPDTGELFF
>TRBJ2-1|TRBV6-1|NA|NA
TGTGCCAGCAGTGAGAGAATGGACGGAGACAATGAGCAGTTCTTC
CASSERMDGDNEQFF
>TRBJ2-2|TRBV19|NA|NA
TGTGCCAGTAGTATAGCGGGAGAGGTCACCGGGGAGCTGTTTTTT
CASSIAGEVTGELFF